Listed here are 32 T cell receptor beta chains from one sample, sequenced in a study of blood T cells in healthy people across ages. A second about 6 to 12 cycle PCR used barcoded and J-beta primers. TCRdb re-called the 5' RACE reads through MiXCR, storing one row per CDR3 protein. The sample has 800,000 to 900,000 distinct CDR3 sequences; approximately 59% are singletons. The sequencing sample was made of blood. The receptor source for this set is a man younger than 45 in good health.

The chain recombines TRBV20-1 with TRBJ2-5; the D is unclear. V lost 3 bases, J lost 2 bases, and 7 bases lay in between. From germline, CDR1 is DFQATT and CDR2 SNEGSKA (reference sequence). The CDR3 extends over 12 amino acids. The CDR3 spells CSASRVQETQYF. The DNA of the CDR3 is TGCAGTGCTAGTAGGGTTCAAGAGACCCAGTACTTC.

This clonotype has just a few counts. The genes are TRBV27 and TRBJ1-2, with TRBD1 identical over 7 bases. Germline V gene lookup returns CDR1 MNHEY and CDR2 SMNVEV (reference sequence). With 4 bases clipped from V and 0 bases from J, the junction kept 8 bases outside the gene matches. The CDR3 consists of 16 residues. The CDR3 here is CASSSTGSRANYGYTF. The CDR3, as DNA: TGTGCCAGCAGTTCGACAGGGAGTAGGGCTAACTATGGCTACACCTTC.

Comment on this clonotype: This could be a read error, since a much larger clone is one nucleotide away. V usage is TRBV10-3 and J usage is TRBJ2-3, with 7 bases matching TRBD2. This CDR3 spans 16 amino acids. Germline CDR1 reads ENHRY; CDR2 reads SYGVKD. Written as DNA, the CDR3 is TGTGCCATCAGTGAGACAACACAGCGGGGCACAGATACGCGGTATTTT. As protein: CAISETTQRGTDTRYF.

V and J are TRBV20-1 and TRBJ2-3; 11 bases match TRBD2. CDR1 is DFQATT, CDR2 SNEGSKA, per germline (reference sequence). The CDR3 is 16 amino acids. V dropped 6 bases and J dropped 4; count of bases not matched to a gene: 12. CDR3 amino acids: CSATLAGDIVADTQYF. CDR3 nucleotide sequence: TGCAGTGCAACACTAGCGGGGGACATTGTTGCAGATACGCAGTATTTT.

V and J are TRBV10-3 and TRBJ2-7; D may be TRBD2 (5 bases). V was pared by 6 bases and J by 0 bases, with 9 bases between. CDR3 length: 13 amino acids. The germline CDR1 and CDR2 sequences are ENHRY and SYGVKD. Here the CDR3 DNA reads TGTGCCATCAGGTCCGGGGACTCCTACGAGCAGTACTTC. It translates to CAIRSGDSYEQYF.

The chain carries TRBV4-1 and TRBJ2-3; 15 bases are shared with TRBD2. After removal of 10 bases from V and 1 base from J, the junction contained 6 bases not matched to a gene. This CDR3 region has 16 residues. The V gene's germline CDR1 is MGHRA and CDR2 YSYEKL. CDR3: CAKDRTSGGGTDTQYF. The CDR3 DNA sequence: TGCGCCAAGGACCGGACTAGCGGGGGGGGCACAGATACGCAGTATTTT.

The V and J genes are TRBV6-6 and TRBJ2-5; maybe TRBD2 (5 bases). The tail of the sequence fits TRBJ2-7 better, so the J call may be wrong. This CDR3 is 14 amino acids long. Germline CDR1 reads MNHNY; CDR2 reads SVGAGI (reference sequence). The CDR3 bases are TGTGCCAGCAGTTACCCGGGAATTGCCTACGAGCAGTACTTC. It translates to CASSYPGIAYEQYF.

The V gene is TRBV9, the J gene TRBJ2-1; TRBD2 matches at 14 bases. From germline, CDR1 is SGDLS and CDR2 YYNGEE. Losses at the gene ends were 3 bases for V and 7 bases for J; bases not matched to a gene: 6. This CDR3 has 16 residues. The chain's CDR3 is CASSEGTSGGQNEQFF. Here the CDR3 DNA reads TGTGCCAGCAGCGAAGGGACTAGCGGGGGTCAAAATGAGCAGTTCTTC.

The gene calls are TRBV29-1 and TRBJ1-4; tentative D call: TRBD1 (5 bases). The CDR3 consists of 13 residues. Germline V gene data show CDR1 as SQVTM and CDR2 as ANQGSEA. V lost 4 bases and J 5 bases, leaving 11 bases between the germline ends. CDR3: CSVGAGLNEKLFF. As DNA, the CDR3 is TGCAGCGTTGGGGCAGGGTTGAATGAAAAACTGTTTTTT. The full variable domain, completed using reference TRBV29-1 and TRBJ1-4, is SAVISQKPSRDICQRGTSLTIQCQVDSQVTMMFWYRQQPGQSLTLIATANQGSEATYESGFVIDKFPISRPNLTFSTLTVSNMSPEDSSIYLCSVGAGLNEKLFFGSGTQLSVL.

This chain joins TRBV4-3 and TRBJ2-5, with D perhaps matching TRBD1 or TRBD2 (5 bases each). The CDR3 is made up of 16 amino acids. V lost 4 bases to trimming and J lost 5 bases, with 20 bases between them. The germline V gene encodes CDR1 LGHNA and CDR2 YSLEER. In DNA form, the CDR3 reads TGCGCCAGCAGCCCCGGGACGAACCTTGCACGGGAGACCCAGTACTTC. Protein sequence: CASSPGTNLARETQYF.

This chain connects TRBV27 to TRBJ2-1; 8 bases agree with TRBD2. The CDR3 consists of 16 residues. J lost 7 bases, V lost 5 bases, and 13 bases had no gene match. CDR1 is MNHEY, CDR2 SMNVEV, per germline (reference sequence). The CDR3 DNA is TGTGCCAGCAGTCCCATAGGGTCGGGGGGGCGGAATGAGCAGTTCTTC. As protein: CASSPIGSGGRNEQFF.

The CDR3 loop reads CASSDHRGGTDTQYF. The DNA for the CDR3 is TGTGCCAGCAGTGATCACAGGGGAGGCACAGATACGCAGTATTTT. The chain uses TRBV6-6 and TRBJ2-3, with 7 bases identical to TRBD1. Unmatched junction bases numbered 6, after V lost 5 bases and J lost 1 base. CDR3 length: 15 amino acids. The germline gives CDR1 MNHNY, CDR2 SVGAGI (reference sequence).

Written as DNA, the CDR3 is TGTGCCACCAGTGACCGGTCCTCCCATGGCTACACCTTC. Translating it yields CATSDRSSHGYTF. The chain has TRBV24-1 and TRBJ1-2; D unclear. CDR3 length equals 13 residues. Trimming shortened V by 4 bases and J by 6 bases, and 11 bases separated the two germline ends. CDR1 is KGHDR and CDR2 is SFDVKD in the germline V gene.

V usage is TRBV4-2 and J usage is TRBJ2-1; D perhaps matches TRBD2 (5 bases). This CDR3 is built from 18 residues. Germline V gene data show CDR1 as LGHNA and CDR2 as YNFKEQ. Trimming pared 0 bases from V and 3 bases from J, leaving 18 bases between. The CDR3 here is CASSQEEVSLGYYNEQFF. The CDR3 nucleotides are TGTGCCAGCAGCCAAGAGGAGGTCAGCCTAGGTTACTACAATGAGCAGTTCTTC.

CDR3 protein: CASSYPDRGYTF. The CDR3 nucleotides read TGTGCCAGCAGTTACCCCGATCGTGGCTACACCTTC. The chain has TRBV6-2 or TRBV6-3 and TRBJ1-2; D call uncertain. The V gene's germline CDR1 is MNHEY and CDR2 SVGEGT. The CDR3 spans 12 residues. The V and J ends lost 2 bases and 7 bases respectively, with 8 bases between them.

The chain combines TRBV9 with TRBJ2-1; TRBD2 agrees at 8 bases. Trimming cost V 4 bases and J 8 bases; bases outside gene matches: 17. There are 17 residues in the CDR3. Per the germline V gene, CDR1 is SGDLS and CDR2 is YYNGEE. CDR3 sequence reads: CASSTAGTRIVGDEQFF. The CDR3, as DNA: TGTGCCAGCAGCACAGCCGGGACTAGAATTGTCGGGGATGAGCAGTTCTTC. The variable domain in full, with the rest retrieved from reference TRBV9 and TRBJ2-1, is DSGVTQTPKHLITATGQRVTLRCSPRSGDLSVYWYQQSLDQGLQFLIQYYNGEERAKGNILERFSAQQFPDLHSELNLSSLELGDSALYFCASSTAGTRIVGDEQFFGPGTRLTVL.

This clonotype was counted a few times. A clone one base away is much larger, so this may be a read error. This rearrangement joins TRBV6-4 to TRBJ2-2, with D unclear. The CDR3 runs 13 residues. Trimming took 6 bases from V and 5 from J, leaving 10 bases between them. Per germline, CDR1 MRHNA and CDR2 SNTAGT. This CDR3 reads CASSCSLTGELFF. In DNA, the CDR3 is TGTGCCAGCAGCTGCAGCCTGACCGGGGAGCTGTTTTTT.

This chain links TRBV7-2 with TRBJ2-7; TRBD2 is a possible D gene (5 bases). Trimming removed 1 base at V and 1 base at J, with 11 bases between. The CDR3 contains 15 residues. Per the germline V gene, CDR1 is SGHTA and CDR2 is FQGNSA. The CDR3 bases are TGTGCCAGCAGCTTAGTAGTGGGAGAGTCCTACGAGCAGTACTTC. Translated: CASSLVVGESYEQYF.

This clonotype came up a few times. The chain has TRBV20-1 and TRBJ1-4; D possibly corresponds to TRBD1 (5 bases). V lost 1 base and J 8 bases, leaving 11 bases between the germline ends. Germline V gene sequence: CDR1 DFQATT, CDR2 SNEGSKA (reference sequence). The CDR3 is 13 amino acids. CDR3 DNA sequence: TGCAGTGCTAGAGGCAGGGTAGAAGAAAAACTGTTTTTT. Its translation is CSARGRVEEKLFF.

V is TRBV6-6 and J is TRBJ2-7; 8 bases are a match to TRBD2. The J call is uncertain, as TRBJ2-5 better fits the DNA end. The CDR3 has 17 amino acids. Germline-derived CDR1 and CDR2 are MNHNY and SVGAGI (reference sequence). The CDR3 coding sequence is TGTGCCAGCAGTAGGGTTGCGGGGGGTCCGGACCAAGAGACCCAGTACTTC. The encoded protein is CASSRVAGGPDQETQYF.

This chain's CDR3 is CASSSPGGQYF. The CDR3 region has the DNA TGTGCCAGCAGCTCTCCGGGGGGACAGTACTTC. The chain carries TRBV9 and TRBJ2-7; 7 bases are shared with TRBD2. CDR1 and CDR2 from the germline V gene are SGDLS and YYNGEE. The CDR3 length is 11 residues. J gave up 10 bases and V 4 bases, and 5 bases lay outside the gene matches.

The chain has TRBV6-2 or TRBV6-3 and TRBJ1-2; D remains ambiguous. V gave up 8 bases and J gave up 1 base, with 8 bases separating them. The CDR3 length is 12 residues. The germline gives CDR1 MNHEY, CDR2 SVGEGT. CDR3 DNA: TGTGCCAGCGAAGAAAGTAACTATGGCTACACCTTC. Amino acid sequence: CASEESNYGYTF.

The chain joins TRBV27 to TRBJ1-2, with D unclear. Germline V gives CDR1 MNHEY, CDR2 SMNVEV (reference sequence). This CDR3 comprises 13 residues. V lost 5 bases and J 8 bases, leaving 15 bases between the germline ends. The CDR3 is CASSPHPSWGYTF. The CDR3 DNA sequence: TGTGCCAGCAGTCCTCACCCTTCCTGGGGCTACACCTTC.

The chain couples TRBV7-2 to TRBJ1-5, with D possibly being TRBD1 (5 bases). Germline V gene sequence: CDR1 SGHTA, CDR2 FQGNSA. The CDR3 is 15 residues long. Trimming shortened V by 5 bases and J by 9 bases, and 20 bases separated the two germline ends. The CDR3 reads CASSAGGYRFGPQHF. DNA of the CDR3: TGTGCCAGCAGCGCCGGGGGGTACAGGTTCGGGCCCCAGCATTTT.

This clonotype was seen a handful of times. The CDR3 DNA is TGTGCCAGCAGTTACGGAGCGGGGCGCTACGAGCAGTACTTC. Its protein product is CASSYGAGRYEQYF. The chain carries TRBV6-2 or TRBV6-3 and TRBJ2-7; 7 bases are a match to TRBD2. The ends lost 2 bases at V and 3 bases at J; junction bases unmatched: 4. This CDR3 contains 14 residues. Germline V gives CDR1 MNHEY, CDR2 SVGEGT.

J is TRBJ2-1 and V is TRBV29-1, with 9 bases matching TRBD2. Germline CDR1 SQVTM, CDR2 ANQGSEA. V lost 2 bases to trimming and J lost 6 bases; unmatched junction nucleotides: 14. CDR3 length equals 17 residues. The CDR3 spells CSVEKGGGALAFNEQFF. CDR3 DNA: TGCAGCGTTGAAAAGGGCGGGGGGGCACTAGCGTTCAATGAGCAGTTCTTC.

The chain has TRBV2 and TRBJ1-1; D is ambiguous. This CDR3 region has 11 residues. V lost 9 bases, J lost 7 bases, and 12 bases lay in between. Germline CDR1 SNHLY, CDR2 FYNNEI. CDR3 region: CASSSEGEAFF. The CDR3 coding sequence is TGTGCCAGTAGCTCGGAGGGTGAAGCTTTCTTT. Filled out from reference TRBV2 and TRBJ1-1, the complete variable domain reads EPEVTQTPSHQVTQMGQEVILRCVPISNHLYFYWYRQILGQKVEFLVSFYNNEISEKSEIFDDQFSVERPDGSNFTLKIRSTKLEDSAMYFCASSSEGEAFFGQGTRLTVV.

CDR3 bases: TGTGCCAGCAGTCCCCGGGCCTTCACTAATGAAAAACTGTTTTTT. Translated, it gives CASSPRAFTNEKLFF. V gene TRBV6-1 combines with J gene TRBJ1-4; no reliable D call. V was pared by 5 bases and J by 2 bases, with 12 bases between. Germline CDR1 and CDR2: MNHNS and SASEGT. This CDR3 region has 15 residues.

This clonotype has a handful of counts. The V call is TRBV4-2, the J call TRBJ1-1; D may be TRBD1 (5 bases). Germline V gives CDR1 LGHNA, CDR2 YNFKEQ. V was trimmed by 1 base and J by 5 bases, leaving 11 bases between them. The CDR3 is 14 amino acids. The CDR3 spells CASSQGGGETEAFF. CDR3 DNA: TGTGCCAGCAGCCAAGGTGGAGGGGAAACTGAAGCTTTCTTT.

The chain combines TRBV14 with TRBJ2-7, with D perhaps matching TRBD1 (5 bases). The CDR3 length is 15 residues. Germline V lookup: CDR1 SGHDN, CDR2 FVKESK. The ends were cut back, 5 bases at V and 4 bases at J, with 18 bases in the middle. In DNA, the CDR3 is TGTGCCAGCAGCGAGGTAGCCGGCAGGGCTTACGAGCAGTACTTC. Amino acid sequence: CASSEVAGRAYEQYF. Full variable domain (outside the CDR3, taken from reference TRBV14 and TRBJ2-7): EAGVTQFPSHSVIEKGQTVTLRCDPISGHDNLYWYRRVMGKEIKFLLHFVKESKQDESGMPNNRFLAERTGGTYSTLKVQPAELEDSGVYFCASSEVAGRAYEQYFGPGTRLTVT.

This clonotype was detected only once. V and J are TRBV7-9 and TRBJ2-1; D perhaps matches TRBD2 (5 bases). Germline V gene lookup returns CDR1 SEHNR and CDR2 FQNEAQ (reference sequence). V was trimmed by 3 bases and J by 2 bases, leaving 11 bases between them. CDR3 length: 15 residues. The CDR3 nucleotides read TGTGCCAGCAGCTTCGGGCGACTACCCTACAATGAGCAGTTCTTC. Protein product: CASSFGRLPYNEQFF.

A few counts support this clonotype. The J gene is TRBJ2-5, the V gene TRBV4-3, with D maybe TRBD1 (5 bases). The end of the DNA fits TRBJ2-7 better, so the J call may be wrong. Looked up from germline, CDR1 is LGHNA and CDR2 is YSLEER. CDR3 length: 15 residues. DNA for the CDR3: TGCGCCAGCAGCCAAGATTCAGGACACTCCTACGAGCAGTACTTC. Its translation: CASSQDSGHSYEQYF.